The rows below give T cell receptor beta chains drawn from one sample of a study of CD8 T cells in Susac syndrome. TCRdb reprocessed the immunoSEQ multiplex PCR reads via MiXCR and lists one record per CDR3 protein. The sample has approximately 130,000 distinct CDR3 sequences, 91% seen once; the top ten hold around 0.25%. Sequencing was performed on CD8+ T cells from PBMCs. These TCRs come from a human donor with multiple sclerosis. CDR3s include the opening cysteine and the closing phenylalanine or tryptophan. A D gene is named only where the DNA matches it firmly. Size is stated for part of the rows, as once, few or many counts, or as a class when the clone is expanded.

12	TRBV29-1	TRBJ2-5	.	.	CSVDSGRGTQYF	TGCAGCGTTGACTCGGGCCGGGGGACCCAGTACTTC
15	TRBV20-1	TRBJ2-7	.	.	CSASSGTDSSYEQYF	TGCAGTGCTAGTTCCGGGACGGATTCATCCTACGAGCAGTACTTC
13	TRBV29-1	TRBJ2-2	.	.	CSGQGPNTGELFF	TGCAGCGGGCAGGGGCCCAACACCGGGGAGCTGTTTTTT
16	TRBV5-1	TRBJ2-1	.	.	CASRAVIASSYNEQFF	TGCGCCAGCCGAGCGGTGATCGCAAGCTCCTACAATGAGCAGTTCTTC
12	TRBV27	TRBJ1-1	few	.	CASSPRGTEAFF	TGTGCCAGCAGTCCCCGGGGCACTGAAGCTTTCTTT
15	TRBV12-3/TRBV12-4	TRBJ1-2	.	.	CASSPQGSSHYGYTF	TGTGCCAGCAGCCCACAGGGAAGTTCCCACTATGGCTACACCTTC
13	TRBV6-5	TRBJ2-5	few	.	CASSISGSGTQYF	TGTGCCAGCAGTATCTCGGGGTCTGGGACCCAGTACTTC
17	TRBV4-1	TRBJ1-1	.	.	CASSQDPTSLLNTEAFF	TGCGCCAGCAGCCAAGACCCGACAAGCCTGCTGAACACTGAAGCTTTCTTT
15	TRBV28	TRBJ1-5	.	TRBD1	CASSHRGSGNQPQHF	TGTGCCAGCAGTCACAGGGGTTCTGGAAATCAGCCCCAGCATTTT
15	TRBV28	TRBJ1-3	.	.	CASSLAGGAGNTIYF	TGTGCCAGCAGTTTAGCGGGGGGCGCTGGAAACACCATATATTTT
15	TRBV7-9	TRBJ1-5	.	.	CASSLGDMGNQPQHF	TGTGCCAGCAGCTTAGGGGACATGGGCAATCAGCCCCAGCATTTT
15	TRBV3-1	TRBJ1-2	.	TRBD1	CASSPSRDSYYGYTF	TGTGCCAGCAGCCCCTCCCGGGACAGCTACTATGGCTACACCTTC
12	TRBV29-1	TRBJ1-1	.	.	CSVDPGGTEAFF	TGCAGCGTCGACCCAGGAGGAACTGAAGCTTTCTTT
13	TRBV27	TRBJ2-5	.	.	CASSSSMGETQYF	TGTGCCAGCAGCTCCTCGATGGGAGAGACCCAGTACTTC
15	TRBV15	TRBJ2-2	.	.	CATTAGTTNTGELFF	TGTGCCACCACCGCCGGGACGACGAACACCGGGGAGCTGTTTTTT
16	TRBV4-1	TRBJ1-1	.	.	CASSQRQALKATEAFF	TGCGCCAGCAGCCAGAGACAGGCACTAAAAGCCACTGAAGCTTTCTTT
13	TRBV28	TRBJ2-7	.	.	CASGSGYSYEQYF	TGTGCCTCAGGCTCAGGGTACTCCTACGAGCAGTACTTC
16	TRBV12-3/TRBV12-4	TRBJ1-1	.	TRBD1	CASNALGDSRNTEAFF	TGTGCCAGCAACGCTTTGGGGGACAGCCGAAACACTGAAGCTTTCTTT
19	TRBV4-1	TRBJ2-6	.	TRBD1	CASSQTGQGLSSGANVLTF	TGCGCCAGCAGCCAGACAGGACAGGGGCTTTCGTCTGGGGCCAACGTCCTGACTTTC
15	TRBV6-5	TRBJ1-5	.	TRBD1	CASSQFRGLGQPQHF	TGTGCCAGCAGCCAATTTAGGGGGCTGGGTCAGCCCCAGCATTTT
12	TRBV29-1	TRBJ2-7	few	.	CSVEGDSYEQYF	TGCAGCGTTGAGGGGGATTCCTACGAGCAGTACTTC
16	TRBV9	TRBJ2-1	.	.	CASSFLQGFSYNEQFF	TGTGCCAGCAGTTTCTTACAGGGCTTCTCCTACAATGAGCAGTTCTTC
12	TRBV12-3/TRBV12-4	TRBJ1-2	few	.	CASSPTGYGYTF	TGTGCCAGCAGTCCCACAGGGTACGGCTACACCTTC
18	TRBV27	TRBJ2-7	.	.	CASSFLDGAPTRGYEQYF	TGTGCCAGCAGTTTCCTCGATGGCGCCCCGACTAGAGGGTACGAGCAGTACTTC
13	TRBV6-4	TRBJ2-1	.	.	CASSDWASNEQFF	TGTGCCAGCAGTGACTGGGCGTCCAATGAGCAGTTCTTC
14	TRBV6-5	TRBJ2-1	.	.	CASTPFDGKHEQFF	TGTGCCAGCACCCCCTTTGATGGGAAACATGAGCAGTTCTTC
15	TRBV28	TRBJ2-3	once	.	CASSSRMGEADTQYF	TGTGCCAGCAGTAGTCGTATGGGGGAAGCAGATACGCAGTATTTT
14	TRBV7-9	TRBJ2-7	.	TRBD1	CASSTLDRDHEQYF	TGTGCCAGCAGCACCTTGGACAGGGACCACGAGCAGTACTTC
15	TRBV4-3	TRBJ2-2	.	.	CASSQETTNTGELFF	TGCGCCAGCAGCCAAGAGACAACCAACACCGGGGAGCTGTTTTTT
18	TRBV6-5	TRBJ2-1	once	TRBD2	CASSYSRGASGTYNEQFF	TGTGCCAGCAGTTACTCGAGAGGGGCTAGCGGGACCTACAATGAGCAGTTCTTC
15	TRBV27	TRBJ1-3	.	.	CASSLTPTGGNTIYF	TGTGCCAGCAGTTTAACCCCTACCGGGGGAAACACCATATATTTT
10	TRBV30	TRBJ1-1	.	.	CAWRVTEAFF	TGTGCCTGGAGGGTTACTGAAGCTTTCTTT
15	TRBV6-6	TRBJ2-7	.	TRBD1	CASSYSSGQAYEQYF	TGTGCCAGCAGTTACTCGTCTGGACAGGCTTACGAGCAGTACTTC
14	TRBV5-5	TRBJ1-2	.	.	CASIYETENYGYTF	TGTGCCAGCATCTACGAGACAGAGAACTATGGCTACACCTTC
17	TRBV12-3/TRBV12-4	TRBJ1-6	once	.	CASSSGDFSSYNSPLHF	TGTGCCAGCAGTTCTGGGGACTTTAGCTCCTATAATTCACCCCTCCACTTT
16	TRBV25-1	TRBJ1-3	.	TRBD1	CASSDYDRVGWNTIYF	TGTGCCAGCAGTGATTATGACAGGGTTGGATGGAACACCATATATTTT
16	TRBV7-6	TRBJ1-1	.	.	CASSLEGTTGNTEAFF	TGTGCCAGCAGCTTAGAGGGAACGACAGGGAACACTGAAGCTTTCTTT